Listed here are 18 T cell receptor beta chains from one sample, sequenced in a study of PD-1 blockade in mismatch repair-deficient tumors. The time point was: approximately nine-day in vitro stimulation with candidate neoantigen peptide 3. Clones were sequenced by immunoSEQ multiplex PCR, and TCRdb holds only the in-frame ones, with some missing. Seen here are about 9,500 clones, 90% to 95% observed once, and the top ten hold more than 7.5%. Their cognate antigens are unknown. The material was cells cultured in vitro, obtained from a patient treated with pembrolizumab. Receptor source: an adult with mismatch repair-deficient cancer.

The V gene is TRBV27, the J gene TRBJ2-5, with D unresolved. Trimming left V 3 bases short and J 1 base short, with 6 bases between. Germline CDR1 reads MNHEY; CDR2 reads SMNVEV (reference sequence). The CDR3 spans 13 residues. CDR3 DNA: TGTGCCAGCAGTTTCGTAGCCCAAGAGACCCAGTACTTC. It codes for CASSFVAQETQYF.

CDR3 in DNA: TGCGCCAGCAGCCCCGATGGATACGCAGCTTTCTTT. This translates into CASSPDGYAAFF. The chain recombines TRBV4-1 with TRBJ1-1; D ambiguous. Per germline, CDR1 MGHRA and CDR2 YSYEKL. V lost 4 bases, J lost 10 bases, and 13 bases lay in between. This CDR3 region has 12 residues.

This clone was observed once. This chain links TRBV2 with TRBJ2-3, with TRBD2 matching 7 bases. Losses at the gene ends were 4 bases for V and 2 bases for J; bases not matched to a gene: 6. From germline, CDR1 is SNHLY and CDR2 FYNNEI. This CDR3 is built from 15 residues. The CDR3 is CASSGLALTTDTQYF. CDR3 sequence (DNA): TGTGCCAGCAGTGGACTAGCATTGACCACAGATACGCAGTATTTT.

The rearrangement joins TRBV18 to TRBJ1-2, with D perhaps matching TRBD1 (5 bases). The CDR3 runs to 16 residues. The germline V gene encodes CDR1 KGHSH and CDR2 LQKENI. The V gene lost 3 bases and the J gene lost 0 bases, with 14 bases spanning the gap. CDR3 sequence reads: CASSPSWGGTNYGYTF. The DNA of the CDR3 is TGTGCCAGCTCACCTTCGTGGGGGGGAACTAACTATGGCTACACCTTC.

This clone was observed a single time. The chain is built from TRBV5-6 and TRBJ2-3, with D unresolved. The V end was cut by 2 bases, the J end by 0 bases, with 10 bases between. CDR1 and CDR2 from the germline V gene are SGHDT and YYEEEE. CDR3 length equals 15 residues. The CDR3: CASSLVGESTDTQYF. For the CDR3, the DNA is TGTGCCAGCAGCTTAGTTGGAGAGAGCACAGATACGCAGTATTTT.

This clone was counted once. The chain joins TRBV7-9 to TRBJ1-3; D is ambiguous. The germline CDR1 and CDR2 sequences are SEHNR and FQNEAQ (reference sequence). V was cut by 3 bases and J by 4 bases, with 13 bases left in between. The CDR3 contains 15 residues. CDR3 nucleotide sequence: TGTGCCAGCAGCTTGGCGGGGTTGGCCGGAAACACCATATATTTT. As protein: CASSLAGLAGNTIYF.

This clone was detected once. This chain uses TRBV28 with TRBJ1-5; D is uncertain. V shed 6 bases and J shed 4 bases, with 7 bases lying between them. The CDR3 length is 12 residues. Germline CDR1 and CDR2: MDHEN and SYDVKM. The CDR3 reads CASSSTNQPQHF. CDR3 sequence (DNA): TGTGCCAGCAGCTCTACAAATCAGCCCCAGCATTTT.

This chain uses TRBV10-3 with TRBJ2-3; weak D call: TRBD2 (6 bases). The germline V and J ends were trimmed by 8 bases and 2 bases, with 8 bases remaining between them. The CDR3 length is 12 residues. Germline CDR1 reads ENHRY; CDR2 reads SYGVKD. CDR3 coding DNA: TGTGCCATCGGGGAGGACACAGATACGCAGTATTTT. Its translation is CAIGEDTDTQYF.

This chain uses TRBV19 with TRBJ1-1; D might be TRBD1 (6 bases). The germline V gene has CDR1 LNHDA and CDR2 SQIVND (reference sequence). Trimming pared 5 bases from V and 6 bases from J, leaving 19 bases between. The CDR3 has 15 amino acids. CDR3 in DNA: TGTGCCAGTAGTGTTCTGGGGGGGACATCGGCTGAAGCTTTCTTT. This translates into CASSVLGGTSAEAFF.

This clone appeared once. V gene TRBV7-8 combines with J gene TRBJ1-2; D is ambiguous. The CDR3 runs to 14 residues. Trimming shortened V by 5 bases and J by 3 bases, and 13 bases separated the two germline ends. CDR1 and CDR2 (germline): SGHVS, FQNEAQ. CDR3 region: CASSPWTADYGYTF. The CDR3 nucleotides read TGTGCCAGCAGCCCGTGGACGGCGGACTATGGCTACACCTTC.

This chain uses TRBV28 with TRBJ1-2; a weak D match, TRBD1 (6 bases). V lost 6 bases and J lost 7, with 12 bases in between. Germline V gene lookup returns CDR1 MDHEN and CDR2 SYDVKM. The CDR3 totals 12 residues. Written as DNA, the CDR3 is TGTGCCAGCAGGTTACAGGGTTTTGGCTACACCTTC. Its translation: CASRLQGFGYTF.

The genes are TRBV28 and TRBJ2-7; D unclear. V was clipped by 5 bases and J by 3 bases, with 8 bases between them. The CDR3 loop spans 12 amino acids. The V gene's germline CDR1 is MDHEN and CDR2 SYDVKM. CDR3 in DNA: TGTGCCAGCAGTATAATCGGCTACGAGCAGTACTTC. Its translation: CASSIIGYEQYF.

The chain joins TRBV10-1 to TRBJ1-6; 10 bases line up with TRBD1. The CDR3 runs 14 residues. Germline V gene data show CDR1 as WNHNN and CDR2 as SYGVQD (reference sequence). The ends lost 4 bases at V and 15 bases at J; junction bases unmatched: 9. The CDR3 loop reads CASSGRQGARGLHF. CDR3 DNA: TGCGCCAGCAGTGGCCGACAGGGGGCGCGAGGCCTCCACTTT.

V and J are TRBV27 and TRBJ2-7; 8 bases are a match to TRBD2. The CDR3 contains 16 residues. CDR1 is MNHEY and CDR2 is SMNVEV in the germline V gene (reference sequence). The trim removed 6 bases at V and 3 bases at J, leaving 13 bases unmatched. The CDR3 loop is CASRGVAGPGFYEQYF. In DNA, the CDR3 is TGTGCCAGCAGGGGGGTAGCGGGACCTGGCTTCTACGAGCAGTACTTC.

V gene TRBV4-1 combines with J gene TRBJ1-1; 7 positions agree with TRBD1. J was trimmed by 1 base and V by 4 bases; bases with no gene match: 3. The CDR3 totals 14 residues. Germline V lookup: CDR1 MGHRA, CDR2 YSYEKL. The CDR3 DNA reads as TGCGCCAGCAGCCCGGGACAGCAGAACACTGAAGCTTTCTTT. It encodes CASSPGQQNTEAFF.

This chain uses TRBV4-2 with TRBJ2-1, with 7 nucleotides matching TRBD2. The V gene end was trimmed by 4 bases and the J gene end by 0 bases; junction bases not matched to a gene: 15. The germline V gene encodes CDR1 LGHNA and CDR2 YNFKEQ. The CDR3 runs 19 residues. The CDR3 DNA is TGTGCCAGCAGCCGGGGAGGGGAGGGTCGGACGGTCTCCTACAATGAGCAGTTCTTC. This codes for CASSRGGEGRTVSYNEQFF.

The V call is TRBV27, the J call TRBJ2-2, with D tentatively TRBD1 or TRBD2 (5 bases each). Germline V gene sequence: CDR1 MNHEY, CDR2 SMNVEV (reference sequence). The CDR3 is 15 residues long. Trimming removed 4 bases from V and 4 bases from J, with 13 bases in between. The CDR3 coding sequence is TGTGCCAGCAGTTCCGTCGGGACCACCACCGGGGAGCTGTTTTTT. Amino acids: CASSSVGTTTGELFF.

The J gene is TRBJ1-2, the V gene TRBV6-5, with 7 bases that match TRBD1. CDR1 and CDR2 (germline): MNHEY, SVGAGI. The CDR3 is 13 residues long. Germline trimming cut 9 bases from V and 4 bases from J; bases unmatched to any gene: 8. The CDR3 reads CASRDSLGYGYTF. In DNA form, the CDR3 reads TGTGCCAGTCGGGACAGTCTGGGCTATGGCTACACCTTC.